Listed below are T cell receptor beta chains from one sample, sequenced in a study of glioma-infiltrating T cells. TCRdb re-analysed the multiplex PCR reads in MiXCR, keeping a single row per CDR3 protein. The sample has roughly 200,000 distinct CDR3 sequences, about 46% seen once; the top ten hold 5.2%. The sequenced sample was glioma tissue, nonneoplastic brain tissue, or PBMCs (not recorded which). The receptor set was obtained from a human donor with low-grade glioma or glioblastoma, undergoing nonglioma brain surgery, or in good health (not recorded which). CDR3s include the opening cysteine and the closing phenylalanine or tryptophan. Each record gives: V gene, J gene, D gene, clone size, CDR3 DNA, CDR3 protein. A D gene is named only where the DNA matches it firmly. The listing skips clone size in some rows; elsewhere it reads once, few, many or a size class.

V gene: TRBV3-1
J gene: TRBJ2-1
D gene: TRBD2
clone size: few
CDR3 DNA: TGTGCCAGCAGCCGTACAATCTCGGGTAGCGGGTCCGAGAAGCAGTTCTTC
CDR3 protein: CASSRTISGSGSEKQFF

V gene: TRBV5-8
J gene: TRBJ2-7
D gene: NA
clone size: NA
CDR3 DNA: TGTGCCAGCAGCCCCCAGAGCTGGAGGGCCCTCCCTAAGCAGTACTTC
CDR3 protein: CASSPQSWRALPKQYF

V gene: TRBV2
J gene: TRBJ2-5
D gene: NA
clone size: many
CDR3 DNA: TGTGCCAGCAGCCAACACGAGACCCAGTACTTC
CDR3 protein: CASSQHETQYF

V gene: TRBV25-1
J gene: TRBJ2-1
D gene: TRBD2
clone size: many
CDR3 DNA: TGTGCCAGCAGTGAATTTTGGACTAGCGGGAGGAATGAGCAGTTCTTC
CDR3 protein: CASSEFWTSGRNEQFF

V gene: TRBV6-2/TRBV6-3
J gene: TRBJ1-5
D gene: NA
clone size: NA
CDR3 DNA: TGCGCCAGAAGCCCTACAGGGTTCGGCAATCAGCCCCAGCATTTT
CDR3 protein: CARSPTGFGNQPQHF

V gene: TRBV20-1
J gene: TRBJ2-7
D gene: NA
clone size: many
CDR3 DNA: TGCAGTGCCATTCCTTGGGGGAACGAGCAGTACTTC
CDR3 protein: CSAIPWGNEQYF

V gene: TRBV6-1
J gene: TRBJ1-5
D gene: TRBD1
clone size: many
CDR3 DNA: TGTGCCAGCCGACAGGGGGCTGGCAATCAGCCCCAGCATTTT
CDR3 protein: CASRQGAGNQPQHF

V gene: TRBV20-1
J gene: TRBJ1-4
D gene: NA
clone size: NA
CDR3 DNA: TGCGGTCTTCAGAACCCCGGGTCCCGTCGCGAAAAACTGTTTTTT
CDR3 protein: CGLQNPGSRREKLFF

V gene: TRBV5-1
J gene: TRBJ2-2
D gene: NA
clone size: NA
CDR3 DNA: TGCGCCAGCAGCGACCTCCTGACTAGTGGCACCGGGGAGCTGTTTTTT
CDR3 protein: CASSDLLTSGTGELFF

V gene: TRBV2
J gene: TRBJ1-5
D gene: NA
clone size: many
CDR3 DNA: TGTGCCAGCAGTGAAGGCACAGCACAGCCCCAGCATTTT
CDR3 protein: CASSEGTAQPQHF

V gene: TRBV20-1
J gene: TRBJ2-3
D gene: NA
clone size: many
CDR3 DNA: TGCAGTGCTTTTACAGATACGCAGTATTTT
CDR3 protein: CSAFTDTQYF

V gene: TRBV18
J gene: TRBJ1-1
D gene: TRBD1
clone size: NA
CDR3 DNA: TGTGCCAGCTCGCTGGGACAGGCCGAACCTGAAGCTTTCTTT
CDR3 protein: CASSLGQAEPEAFF

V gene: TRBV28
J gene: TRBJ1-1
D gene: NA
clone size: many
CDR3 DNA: TGTGCCAGCATCCAGGGAGGGAACACTGAAGCTTTCTTT
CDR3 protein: CASIQGGNTEAFF

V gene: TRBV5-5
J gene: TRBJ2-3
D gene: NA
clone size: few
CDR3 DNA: TGTGCCAGCAGCCCCGTTTCCGCAGATACGCAGTATTTT
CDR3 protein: CASSPVSADTQYF

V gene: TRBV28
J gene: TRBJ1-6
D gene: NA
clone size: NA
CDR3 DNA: TGTGCCAGCAGTAACCCCGTACAGGGTGCGTATTCACCCCTCCACTTT
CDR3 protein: CASSNPVQGAYSPLHF

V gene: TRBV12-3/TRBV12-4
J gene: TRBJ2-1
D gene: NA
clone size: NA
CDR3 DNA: TGTGCCAGCAGTAGGGTCTGGGGCTCCTACAATGAGCAGTTCTTC
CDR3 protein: CASSRVWGSYNEQFF

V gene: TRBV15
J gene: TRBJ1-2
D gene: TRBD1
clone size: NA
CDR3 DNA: TGTGCCACCAGCAGAAGCGGACAGGGACCATATGGCTACAGCTTC
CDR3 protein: CATSRSGQGPYGYSF

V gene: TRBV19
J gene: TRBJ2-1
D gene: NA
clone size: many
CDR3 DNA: TGTGCCAGTACCAGGGGCAGGGGTAATGAGCAGTTCTTC
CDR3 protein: CASTRGRGNEQFF

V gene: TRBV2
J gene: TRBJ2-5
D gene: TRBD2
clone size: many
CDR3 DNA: TGTGCCAGCAGGCCCCGACTAGCGGGAGGTGCAGAGACCCAGTACTTC
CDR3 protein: CASRPRLAGGAETQYF

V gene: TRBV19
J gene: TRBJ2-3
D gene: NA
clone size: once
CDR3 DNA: TGTGCCAGTAGTATAGTGGCCAGGCGAATAGATACGCAGTATTTT
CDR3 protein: CASSIVARRIDTQYF

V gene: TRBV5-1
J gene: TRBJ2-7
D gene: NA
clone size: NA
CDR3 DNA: TGCGCCAGCAGCTTACGTAGCTCAAACTACGAGCAGTACTTC
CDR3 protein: CASSLRSSNYEQYF

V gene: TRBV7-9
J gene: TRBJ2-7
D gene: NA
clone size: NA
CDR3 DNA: TGTGCCAGCAGCCCGTGCGGAGGTGCGCACGAGCAGTACTTC
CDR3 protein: CASSPCGGAHEQYF

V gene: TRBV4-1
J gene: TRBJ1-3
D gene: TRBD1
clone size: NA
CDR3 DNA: TGCGCCAGCAGCCATCAACCGGGGACAGGGTATACAGGAAACACCATATATTTT
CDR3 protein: CASSHQPGTGYTGNTIYF

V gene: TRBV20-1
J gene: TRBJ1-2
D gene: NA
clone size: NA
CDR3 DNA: TGCAATGCTAGTGACCGGATTGGAGGCTACACCTTC
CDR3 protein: CNASDRIGGYTF

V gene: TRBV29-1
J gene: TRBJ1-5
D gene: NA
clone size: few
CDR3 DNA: TGCAGCGTTAAGGAGGGGAATCAGCCCCAGCATTTT
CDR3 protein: CSVKEGNQPQHF

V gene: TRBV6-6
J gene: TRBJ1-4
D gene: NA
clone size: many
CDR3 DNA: TGTGCCAGCAGTTACCGTGGACAGAGTAATGAAAAACTGTTTTTT
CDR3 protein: CASSYRGQSNEKLFF

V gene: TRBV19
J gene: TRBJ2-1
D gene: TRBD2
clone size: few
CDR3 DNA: TGTGCCAGTAGTATAAATTTCCCCATACTAGCGGGCAATGAGCAGTTCTTC
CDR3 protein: CASSINFPILAGNEQFF

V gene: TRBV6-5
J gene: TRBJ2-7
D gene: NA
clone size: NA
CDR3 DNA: TGTGCCAGCAGTCCGACGGGGCCCTCGATTTCCGAGCAGTACTTC
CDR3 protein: CASSPTGPSISEQYF

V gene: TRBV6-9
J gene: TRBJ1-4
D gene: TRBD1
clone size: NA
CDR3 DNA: TGTGCCAGCAGTTTACAGGGGGCGACTAATGAAAAAGTGTTTTTT
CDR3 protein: CASSLQGATNEKVFF

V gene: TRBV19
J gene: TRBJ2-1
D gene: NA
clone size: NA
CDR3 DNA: TGTGCAAGTAGTATAGAATCGAGGAGGCTGAGCTCCTACAATGAGCAGTTCTTC
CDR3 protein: CASSIESRRLSSYNEQFF

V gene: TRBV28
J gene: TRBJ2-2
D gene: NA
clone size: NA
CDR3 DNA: TGTGCCAGCAGCCCGGCTGGGATGAACACCGGGGAGCTGTTTTTT
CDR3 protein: CASSPAGMNTGELFF

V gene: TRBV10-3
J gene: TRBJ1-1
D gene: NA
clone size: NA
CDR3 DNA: TGTGCCATCAGTGGTGCTAGGGCCGCGAACACTGAAGCTTTCTTT
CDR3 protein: CAISGARAANTEAFF

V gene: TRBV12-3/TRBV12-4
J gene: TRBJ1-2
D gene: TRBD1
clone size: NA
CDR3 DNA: TGTGCCAGCAGCCAAACTCGGACAGGGGCAAACTATGGCTACACCTTC
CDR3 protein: CASSQTRTGANYGYTF

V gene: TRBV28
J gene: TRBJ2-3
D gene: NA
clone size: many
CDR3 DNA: TGTGCCAGCAGGGGAATAGCGACTAGCACAGATACGCAGTATTTT
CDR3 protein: CASRGIATSTDTQYF

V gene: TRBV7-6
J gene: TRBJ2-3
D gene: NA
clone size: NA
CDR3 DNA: TGTGCCAGCAGCTTCCTGAGGGCTTTTAGCGGAAGCACAGATACGCAGTATTTT
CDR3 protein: CASSFLRAFSGSTDTQYF

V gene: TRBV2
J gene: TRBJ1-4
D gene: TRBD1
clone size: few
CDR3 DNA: TGTGCCAGCTTGGAGGGACAGGTGGGGGAAAAACTGTTTTTT
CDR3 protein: CASLEGQVGEKLFF

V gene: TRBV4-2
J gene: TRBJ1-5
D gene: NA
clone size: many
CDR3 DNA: TGTGCCAGCAGCCAAGAGCTTGATCAGCCCCAGCATTTT
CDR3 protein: CASSQELDQPQHF

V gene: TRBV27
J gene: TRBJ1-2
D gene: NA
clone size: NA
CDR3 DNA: TGTGCCAGCAACCAGGGCGGTCGGAACTATGGCTACACCTTC
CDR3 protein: CASNQGGRNYGYTF

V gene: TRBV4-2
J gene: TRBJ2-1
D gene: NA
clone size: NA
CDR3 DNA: TGTGCCAGCAGCCAAGTTAGTCTCTACAATGAGCAGTCCTTC
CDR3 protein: CASSQVSLYNEQSF

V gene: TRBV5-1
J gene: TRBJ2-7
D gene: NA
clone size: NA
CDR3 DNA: TGCGCCAGCAGCGGGGGACCGCTCTCCTACGAGAAGTACTTC
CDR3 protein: CASSGGPLSYEKYF

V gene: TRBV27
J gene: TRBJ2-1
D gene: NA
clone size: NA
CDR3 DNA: TGTGCCAGCAGTCGGAACAATAAGCAGTTCTTC
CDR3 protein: CASSRNNKQFF

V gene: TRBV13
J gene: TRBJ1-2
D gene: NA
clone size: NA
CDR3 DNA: TGTGCCAGCAGCTTGAGTAACTATGGCTACACCTTC
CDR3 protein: CASSLSNYGYTF

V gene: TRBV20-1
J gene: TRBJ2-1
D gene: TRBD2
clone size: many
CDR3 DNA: TGCAGTGCTATGGGACTAGCGGGAGTAGCCTACAATGAGCAGTTCTTC
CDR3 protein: CSAMGLAGVAYNEQFF

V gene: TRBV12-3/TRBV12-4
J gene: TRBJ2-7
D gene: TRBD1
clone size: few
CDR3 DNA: TGTGCCAGCAGTTTTAGGGACAGAACCTACGAGCAGTACTTC
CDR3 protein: CASSFRDRTYEQYF

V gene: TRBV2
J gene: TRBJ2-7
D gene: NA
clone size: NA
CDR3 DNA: TGTGCCAGCGGGCAGACTACCTACGAGCAGTACTTC
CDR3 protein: CASGQTTYEQYF

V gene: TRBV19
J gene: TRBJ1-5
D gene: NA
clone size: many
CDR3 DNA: TGTGCCAGTAGGGCAGGCAATCAGCCCCAGCATTTT
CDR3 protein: CASRAGNQPQHF

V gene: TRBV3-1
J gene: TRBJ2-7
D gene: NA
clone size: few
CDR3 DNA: TGTGCCAGCAGCCGGTCATCCTACGAGCAGTACTTC
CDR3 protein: CASSRSSYEQYF

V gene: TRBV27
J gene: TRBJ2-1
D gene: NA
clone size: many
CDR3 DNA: TGTGCCAGCAGTATGAGCGACTACAATGAGCAGTTCTTC
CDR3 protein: CASSMSDYNEQFF

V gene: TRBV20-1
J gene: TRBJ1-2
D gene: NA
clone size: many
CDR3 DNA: TGCAGTGCTAGACAGGGCTATGGCTACACCTTC
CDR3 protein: CSARQGYGYTF

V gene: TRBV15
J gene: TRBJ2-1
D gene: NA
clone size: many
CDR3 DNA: TGTGCCACCAGCAGTTACGGACCTTACAATGAGCAGTTCTTC
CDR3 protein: CATSSYGPYNEQFF

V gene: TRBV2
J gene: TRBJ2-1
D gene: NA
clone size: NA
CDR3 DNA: TGTGCCAGCAGTGAACAGGGTAGCTCCTACAATGAGCAGTTCTTC
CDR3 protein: CASSEQGSSYNEQFF